What follows is one TCR beta chain and its context. The antigen it binds to is not known. No clone much larger than this one lies a single base away; base qualities are absent. The record originates from a study of T cell responses to AZD1222 COVID-19 vaccine (dated by TCRdb to about 2021). For context, the study as a whole: AZD1222 recipients given second doses at about 4 weeks or at about 12 weeks were pooled, since spike-specific TCR depth and breadth were not found to differ between the two schedules. A total of 233 trial participants underwent TCR sequencing, of whom roughly 210 had received two doses of AZD1222 and 26 had received two doses of the MenACWY control vaccine. Trial participants were enrolled by age into subgroups of 18-55, 56-69 and 70-plus years, and about 150, 27 and 61 TCR-sequenced participants, respectively, were included in these subgroups.

There are 16 amino acids in the CDR3, from cysteine to phenylalanine inclusive. Of the read, only the CDR3 DNA is kept; its 48 bases are in frame from base 1. The germline V end is reduced by 0 bases and the J end by 1 base; junction bases left unmatched: 5. CDR1 and CDR2 were assigned from the germline V gene as SGDLS and YYNGEE. The CDR3 regions of human TCRbeta chains were subjected to immunosequencing. As for how the authors treated the data: TCRs in the repertoires were matched against a reference library of SARS-CoV-2-specific TCRs that had been generated with the MIRA antigen-specificity platform. Breadth was defined as the fraction of unique TCRs that were SARS-CoV-2-associated. Depth was defined as the fraction of total T cells that were SARS-CoV-2-associated. Using the MIRA data, every spike-specific TCR was mapped to the spike region that the TCR reacted to and assigned to either a CD4 or a CD8 class. Log10-transformed breadth and depth values were compared by one-way ANOVA with Sidak's multiple comparisons tests. TCRdb's version of the immuneACCESS table is confined to in-frame rearrangements and falls short of the full clone set. An unresolved V gene accounts for under half of the shortfall where checked; the remainder is of unknown origin. V and J calls and clone size come straight from that table; D and trimming were deduced from the DNA. This sample holds approximately 110,000 clones; 80% to 90% were observed only once. In total, the top ten clones hold 4% to 5% of the sample.

Beyond this particular receptor, the publication reports: Participants were mostly white British and included more females than males, and it was suggested by the authors that clonal diversity may have been underestimated. No day 14 peak-response samples were available, so repertoires were characterized only after the peak T cell response. Vaccine-associated CD4 TCRs spanned the whole spike protein, with dominant responses in regions 160-218 and 743-854. After two AZD1222 doses, both the breadth and the depth of spike-specific TCRs were significantly higher than at day 0 and than in MenACWY recipients. In the small 56-69-year group, the increase in depth fell short of significance, most likely because of low power. Epitopes outside the regions mutated in the B.1.351 and B.1.1.7 variants were reportedly recognized by nearly half of the unique spike-specific TCRs. Conclusions about previously exposed vaccinees are limited, since just a handful of AZD1222 recipients were seropositive for SARS-CoV-2 at baseline.

The intended sense of this specimen's time point label: baseline before first vaccination. The vaccinee samples were drawn from two UK trials, COV001 and COV002, one of which was a single-blind randomized controlled phase 2/3 trial testing AZD1222 (ChAdOx1 nCoV-19) in healthy adults. For TCRbeta chain sequencing, PBMC samples from trial participants were taken at day 0 and at day 28 after the second dose. The origin of this receptor is an adult in good health. The chain couples TRBV9 to TRBJ1-2, and TRBD1 matches 8 of the central bases. The sample consisted of peripheral blood, taken on day 0 of AZD1222 vaccination. CDR3 loop: CASSVDNRGSNYGYTF. The sequenced DNA is TGTGCCAGCAGCGTAGACAACAGGGGGAGTAACTATGGCTACACCTTC.